The 9 T cell receptor beta chains in this list originate from one sample, sequenced in a study of shared clonotypes between healthy human individuals. Produced via immunoSEQ multiplex PCR; TCRdb's table is partial and in-frame only. The sample includes 2 million to 2.5 million clones, less than 95% of them seen just once. The sequencing sample was made of naive CD4+ T cells from PBMCs. Subset defined: CD45RA+ positively selected. The receptors here all came from a man between 18 and 35 years old in good health. Some clones in this sample may be carry-over from other donors' samples.

The chain is built from TRBV2 and TRBJ2-3; D is unresolved. CDR1 is SNHLY and CDR2 is FYNNEI in the germline V gene. This CDR3 spans 17 amino acids. Trimming pared 3 bases from V and 6 bases from J, leaving 22 bases between. DNA of the CDR3: TGTGCCAGCAGTGAGCCTCTCGGGTCGGAAGTGTTGGATACGCAGTATTTT. Translation: CASSEPLGSEVLDTQYF.

In the case of this clone: This CDR3 is also generated by other DNA sequences in the sample. The CDR3 loop reads CASSLAGGSYEQYF. CDR3 DNA: TGTGCCAGCAGCCTAGCGGGAGGCTCCTACGAGCAGTACTTC. The genes are TRBV5-4 and TRBJ2-7, with 11 bases fitting TRBD2. The CDR3 contains 14 residues. Germline values: CDR1 SGHNT, CDR2 YYREEE (reference sequence). V dropped 4 bases and J dropped 0; count of bases not matched to a gene: 0.

Details on this clone: The sample has other DNA sequences that encode this CDR3 too. The chain links TRBV7-9 to TRBJ1-2, with TRBD1 matching over 9 bases. V trimming: 10 bases; J trimming: 4 bases; junction bases outside the gene matches: 10. Germline V gives CDR1 SEHNR, CDR2 FQNEAQ (reference sequence). CDR3 size: 14 residues. This chain's CDR3 is CATQEGTGSYGYTF. In nucleotides, the CDR3 is TGTGCCACCCAAGAGGGGACAGGGTCCTATGGCTACACCTTC.

This clone was counted only a few times. The J gene is TRBJ1-5, the V gene TRBV21-1. TRBV21-1 is a recognized pseudogene. The CDR3 loop spans 16 amino acids. CDR3 region: CASSKEEGAINQPQHF. CDR3 DNA sequence: TGTGCCAGCAGCAAAGAAGAGGGCGCGATAAATCAGCCCCAGCATTTT.

The V gene is TRBV6-1, the J gene TRBJ1-5; maybe TRBD1 (5 bases). V was clipped by 7 bases and J by 6 bases, with 13 bases between them. Germline CDR1 MNHNS, CDR2 SASEGT. The length of the CDR3 is 13 residues. The CDR3 is CASILGGGQPQHF. The DNA for the CDR3 is TGTGCCAGCATTCTGGGGGGTGGTCAGCCCCAGCATTTT.

This clone has just one count. An end of the junction differs from the germline gene, which may be a read error. J is TRBJ2-2 and V is TRBV5-1; TRBD2 might be the D (5 bases). This CDR3 has 16 residues. Germline CDR1 and CDR2: SGHRS and YFSETQ. CDR3 bases: TGCGCCAGCACCTTGGTTGTCGGGGCGAACACCGGGGAGCTGTTTTTT. Translation gives CASTLVVGANTGELFF. Drawing the rest from reference TRBV5-1 and TRBJ2-2, the complete variable domain is KAGVTQTPRYLIKTRGQQVTLSCSPISGHRSVSWYQQTPGQGLQFLFEYFSETQRNKGNFPGRFSGRQFSNSRSEMNVSTLELGDSALYLCASTLVVGANTGELFFGEGSRLTVL.

The rearrangement uses TRBV2 and TRBJ2-2, with D perhaps TRBD1 (6 bases). Between the trimmed V and J ends, which lost 6 bases and 6 bases, there was a span of 11 bases. The CDR3 is 13 amino acids. The germline V gene encodes CDR1 SNHLY and CDR2 FYNNEI. The CDR3 is CASSARGSGELFF. CDR3 nucleotides: TGTGCCAGCAGCGCCAGGGGATCCGGGGAGCTGTTTTTT.

The rearrangement joins TRBV13 to TRBJ1-1; a weak D match, TRBD1 (5 bases). The CDR3 is 13 amino acids. Germline V gives CDR1 PRHDT, CDR2 FYEKMQ (reference sequence). V was pared by 1 base and J by 12 bases, with 15 bases between. DNA for the CDR3: TGTGCCAGCAGCTTAGTATCAGGTCAGGGTTCTTTCTTT. Amino acids: CASSLVSGQGSFF.

The CDR3 DNA reads as TGTGCCAGCAGCTTAAGTCCAGCGGGAGGGTCATATGAGCAGTTCTTC. It translates to CASSLSPAGGSYEQFF. The rearrangement links TRBV7-3 to TRBJ2-1; 10 bases are shared with TRBD2. Germline assignment: CDR1 SGHTA and CDR2 FQGTGA. The CDR3 is 16 residues long. J gave up 8 bases and V 1 base, and 8 bases lay outside the gene matches.